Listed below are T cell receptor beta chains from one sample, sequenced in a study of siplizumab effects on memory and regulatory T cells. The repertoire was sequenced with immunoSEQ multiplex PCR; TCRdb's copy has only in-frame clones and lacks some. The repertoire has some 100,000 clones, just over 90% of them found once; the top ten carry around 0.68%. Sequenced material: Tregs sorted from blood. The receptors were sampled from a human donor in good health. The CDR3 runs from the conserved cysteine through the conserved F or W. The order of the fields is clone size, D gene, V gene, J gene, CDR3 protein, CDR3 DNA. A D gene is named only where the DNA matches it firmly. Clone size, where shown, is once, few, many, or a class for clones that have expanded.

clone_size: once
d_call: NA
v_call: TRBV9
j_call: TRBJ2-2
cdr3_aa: CASSVVPNTGELFF
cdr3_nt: TGTGCCAGCAGCGTAGTCCCGAACACCGGGGAGCTGTTTTTT

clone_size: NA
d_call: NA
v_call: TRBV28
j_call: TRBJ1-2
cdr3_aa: CASSLSAGHGYTF
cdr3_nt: TGTGCCAGCAGTCTTTCGGCAGGTCATGGCTACACCTTC

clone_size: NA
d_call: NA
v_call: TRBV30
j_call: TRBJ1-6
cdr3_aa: CAWGRSNSPLHF
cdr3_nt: TGTGCCTGGGGACGATCTAATTCACCCCTCCACTTT

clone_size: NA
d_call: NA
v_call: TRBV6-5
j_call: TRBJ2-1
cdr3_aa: CASSLAQIYNEQFF
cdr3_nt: TGTGCCAGCAGTTTAGCGCAAATCTACAATGAGCAGTTCTTC

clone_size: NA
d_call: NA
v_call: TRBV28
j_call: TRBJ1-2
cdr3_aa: CASSPVGVFGYTF
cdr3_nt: TGTGCCAGCAGCCCCGTGGGGGTATTTGGCTACACCTTC

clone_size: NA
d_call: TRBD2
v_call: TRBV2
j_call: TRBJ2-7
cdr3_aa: CASTGTSVSYEQYF
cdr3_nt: TGTGCCAGCACCGGGACTAGCGTCTCCTACGAGCAGTACTTC

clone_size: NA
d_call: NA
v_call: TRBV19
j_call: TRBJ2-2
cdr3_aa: CASSMGPSDTGELFF
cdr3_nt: TGTGCCAGTAGTATGGGGCCATCGGACACCGGGGAGCTGTTTTTT

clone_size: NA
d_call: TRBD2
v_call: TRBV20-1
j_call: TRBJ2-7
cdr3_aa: CSARDRTSGNF
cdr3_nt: TGCAGTGCTAGAGATAGGACTAGCGGGAACTTC

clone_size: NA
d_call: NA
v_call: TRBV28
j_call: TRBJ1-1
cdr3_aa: CASRPGLNTEAFF
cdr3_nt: TGTGCCAGCAGACCCGGACTGAACACTGAAGCTTTCTTT

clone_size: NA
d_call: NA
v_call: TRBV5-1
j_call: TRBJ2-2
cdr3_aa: CASSFLGRTGELFF
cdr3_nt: TGCGCCAGCAGCTTTCTAGGCCGGACCGGGGAGCTGTTTTTT

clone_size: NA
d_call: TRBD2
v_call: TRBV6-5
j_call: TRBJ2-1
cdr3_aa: CASIRSGRAINEQFF
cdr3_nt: TGTGCCAGCATCAGAAGCGGGAGGGCGATCAATGAGCAGTTCTTC

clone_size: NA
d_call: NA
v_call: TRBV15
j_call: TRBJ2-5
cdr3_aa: CATRGGGETQYF
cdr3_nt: TGTGCCACCAGAGGGGGTGGAGAGACCCAGTACTTC

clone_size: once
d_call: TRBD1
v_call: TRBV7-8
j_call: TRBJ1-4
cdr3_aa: CASSLSGGDEKLFF
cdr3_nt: TGTGCCAGCAGCTTATCAGGGGGGGACGAAAAACTGTTTTTT

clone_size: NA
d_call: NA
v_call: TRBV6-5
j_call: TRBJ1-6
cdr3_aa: CASSSTGPTYNSPLHF
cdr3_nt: TGTGCCAGCAGTTCCACAGGTCCAACCTATAATTCACCCCTCCACTTT

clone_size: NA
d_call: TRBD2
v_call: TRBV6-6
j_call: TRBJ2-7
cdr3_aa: CAARGASGSGSYEQYF
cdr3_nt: TGTGCCGCCAGGGGGGCTAGCGGGAGTGGTTCCTACGAGCAGTACTTC

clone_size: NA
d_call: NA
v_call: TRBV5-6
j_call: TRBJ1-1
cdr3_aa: CASRLTRYTEAFF
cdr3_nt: TGTGCCAGCCGATTGACCCGATACACTGAAGCTTTCTTT

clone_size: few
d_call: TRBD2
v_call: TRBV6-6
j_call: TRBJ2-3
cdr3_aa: CASRTSGRAGTDTQYF
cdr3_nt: TGTGCCAGCAGGACTAGCGGGAGGGCGGGAACAGATACGCAGTATTTT

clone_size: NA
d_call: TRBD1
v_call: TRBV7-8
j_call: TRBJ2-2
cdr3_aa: CASSKTTGGFGELFF
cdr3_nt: TGTGCCAGCAGCAAAACGACAGGGGGCTTCGGGGAGCTGTTTTTT

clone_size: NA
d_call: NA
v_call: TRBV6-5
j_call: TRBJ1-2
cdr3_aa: CASSSRGGGYTF
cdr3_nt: TGTGCCAGCAGCTCCAGAGGTGGGGGCTACACCTTC

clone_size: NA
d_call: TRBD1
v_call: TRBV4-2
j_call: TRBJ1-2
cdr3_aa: CASSRISTGGFNYGYTF
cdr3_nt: TGTGCCAGCAGCCGGATTAGCACAGGGGGATTTAACTATGGCTACACCTTC

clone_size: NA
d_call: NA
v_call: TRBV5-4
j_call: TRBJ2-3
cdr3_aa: CASSPVANTDTQYF
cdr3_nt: TGTGCCAGCTCCCCAGTAGCGAACACAGATACGCAGTATTTT

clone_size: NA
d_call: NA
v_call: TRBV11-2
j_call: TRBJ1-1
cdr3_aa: CASSPRTGLNTEAFF
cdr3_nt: TGTGCCAGCAGCCCTCGGACGGGCCTGAACACTGAAGCTTTCTTT

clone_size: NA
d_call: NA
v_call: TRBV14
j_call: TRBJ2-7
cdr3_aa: CASSHSYEQYF
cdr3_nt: TGTGCCAGCAGCCACTCCTACGAGCAGTACTTC

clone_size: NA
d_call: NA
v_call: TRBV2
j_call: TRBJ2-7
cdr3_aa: CASRVRLIYEQYF
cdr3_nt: TGTGCCAGCAGAGTTAGACTAATCTACGAGCAGTACTTC

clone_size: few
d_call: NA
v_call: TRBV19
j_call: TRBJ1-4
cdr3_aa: CASSQGHFEKLFF
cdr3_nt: TGTGCCAGTAGTCAGGGACATTTCGAAAAACTGTTTTTT

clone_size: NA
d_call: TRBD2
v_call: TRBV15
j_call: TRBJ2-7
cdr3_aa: CATSRDAGEALSYEQYF
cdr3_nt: TGTGCCACCAGCAGAGATGCGGGAGAAGCCCTCTCCTACGAGCAGTACTTC

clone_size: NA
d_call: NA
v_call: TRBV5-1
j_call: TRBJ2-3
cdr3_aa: CASSDRSSTDTQYF
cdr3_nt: TGCGCCAGCAGCGATCGTAGCAGCACAGATACGCAGTATTTT

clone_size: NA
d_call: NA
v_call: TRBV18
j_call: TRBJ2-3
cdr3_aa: CASSPPARTDTQYF
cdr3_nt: TGTGCCAGCTCACCACCTGCCCGCACAGATACGCAGTATTTT

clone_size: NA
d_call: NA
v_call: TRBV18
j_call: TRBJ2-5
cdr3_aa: CASSLTEQETQYF
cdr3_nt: TGTGCCAGCTCACTGACAGAACAAGAGACCCAGTACTTC

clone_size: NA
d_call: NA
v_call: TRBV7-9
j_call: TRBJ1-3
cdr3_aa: CASSFGTYGNTIYF
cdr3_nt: TGTGCCAGCAGCTTCGGGACATATGGAAACACCATATATTTT

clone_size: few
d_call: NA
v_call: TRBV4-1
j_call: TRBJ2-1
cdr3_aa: CASSPERRDQMFF
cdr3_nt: TGCGCCAGCAGCCCCGAAAGGAGGGACCAAATGTTCTTC